This T cell receptor (beta chain) is from a study of tumor-infiltrating lymphocytes in oesophageal squamous cell carcinoma. CDR1 ENHRY and CDR2 SYGVKD come from the germline V gene. This CDR3 has 19 residues. Trimming cost V 6 bases and J 3 bases; bases outside gene matches: 15. TCRdb reprocessed the PCR reads with MiXCR, giving one entry per CDR3 protein. Here the sample spans about 12,000 distinct CDR3 sequences, 50% to 65% being singletons. The specimen sequenced was esophageal tumor tissue. The receptor was derived from a female donor with esophageal squamous cell carcinoma. The chain recombines TRBV10-3 with TRBJ2-7, with 15 bases fitting TRBD2. The CDR3 DNA reads as TGTGCCATCAGGGGGTCACCGGGACTAGCGGGGGGCCAAGACTACGAGCAGTACTTC. Its protein is CAIRGSPGLAGGQDYEQYF.